What follows are 7 T cell receptor beta chains derived from one specimen sequenced in a study of blood T cell repertoires in COVID-19. The data were produced by immunoSEQ multiplex PCR, yet TCRdb's version contains in-frame clones alone and is incomplete. The sample has 180,000 or so clones; approximately 88% are singletons. The source material was PBMCs or T cells enriched from blood (not recorded which). These TCRs come from a woman in her sixties or seventies who had recovered from COVID-19.

The chain uses TRBV7-9 and TRBJ1-1; 7 bases match TRBD1. This CDR3 is 15 amino acids long. The junction had 7 bases not matched to a gene; V was cut back by 1 base and J by 5 bases. Germline loops: CDR1 SEHNR, CDR2 FQNEAQ (reference sequence). The CDR3 DNA reads as TGTGCCAGCAGCTTAGTCGAGACAGGGAAGACTGAAGCTTTCTTT. This encodes CASSLVETGKTEAFF.

The chain combines TRBV29-1 with TRBJ2-7, with D perhaps TRBD2 (6 bases). The germline V gene has CDR1 SQVTM and CDR2 ANQGSEA. V gave up 5 bases and J gave up 4 bases, with 12 bases separating them. This CDR3 has 12 amino acids. CDR3 residues: CSVRVGGYEQYF. The CDR3 region has the DNA TGCAGCGTTCGAGTTGGAGGGTACGAGCAGTACTTC.

CDR3 bases: TGCGCCAGCAGCCAAAGCGGGTCTCGACAAGAGACCCAGTACTTC. Translation gives CASSQSGSRQETQYF. The V gene is TRBV5-1, the J gene TRBJ2-5, with a weak D call TRBD2 (6 bases). This CDR3 has 15 amino acids. Trimming left V 4 bases short and J 2 bases short, with 15 bases between. Germline V lookup: CDR1 SGHRS, CDR2 YFSETQ.

This chain uses TRBV28 with TRBJ1-4, with D maybe TRBD1 (6 bases). Germline V gives CDR1 MDHEN, CDR2 SYDVKM. The CDR3 sequence is 14 residues long. Deletions cut 5 bases from V and 7 bases from J, with 14 bases between. The CDR3 protein is CASSRSGVGEKLFF. In DNA form, the CDR3 reads TGTGCCAGCAGTCGATCAGGGGTCGGTGAAAAACTGTTTTTT. Together with reference TRBV28 and TRBJ1-4, the CDR3 gives the full variable domain: DVKVTQSSRYLVKRTGEKVFLECVQDMDHENMFWYRQDPGLGLRLIYFSYDVKMKEKGDIPEGYSVSREKKERFSLILESASTNQTSMYLCASSRSGVGEKLFFGSGTQLSVL.

The chain has TRBV5-1 and TRBJ1-5; D may be TRBD1 (6 bases). Germline lookup yields CDR1 SGHRS and CDR2 YFSETQ. The CDR3 totals 16 residues. Trimming left V 4 bases short and J 2 bases short, with 16 bases between. CDR3 bases: TGCGCCAGCAGCCTAGGGCCAGGGGTTGGCAATCAGCCCCAGCATTTT. Protein product: CASSLGPGVGNQPQHF.

The chain uses TRBV11-2 and TRBJ1-2; no clear D. CDR1 is SGHAT, CDR2 FQNNGV, per germline. The CDR3 is made up of 12 amino acids. V was pared by 5 bases and J by 8 bases, with 12 bases between. The chain's CDR3 is CASSREGPGYTF. The CDR3 nucleotides are TGTGCCAGCAGCCGGGAGGGCCCGGGCTACACCTTC.

This clone was seen a handful of times. The chain joins TRBV2 to TRBJ1-2; tentative D call: TRBD1 (6 bases). V lost 8 bases and J 7 bases, leaving 14 bases between the germline ends. Germline V gene lookup returns CDR1 SNHLY and CDR2 FYNNEI. CDR3 length equals 12 residues. In nucleotides, the CDR3 is TGTGCCAGCGGCAGGGGCCTGGGTGGCTACACCTTC. Its protein is CASGRGLGGYTF.